The 21 T cell receptor beta chains listed next were all sequenced from one sample in a study of blood T cell repertoires in COVID-19. Repertoires were generated with immunoSEQ multiplex PCR, while TCRdb's copy carries only in-frame clones and drops some. Of around 310,000 clones listed, roughly 86% are singletons. The specimen sequenced was PBMCs or T cells enriched from blood (not recorded which). Receptor source: a woman aged 25 to 39 who had recovered from COVID-19.

This clone was observed once. The chain is built from TRBV14 and TRBJ2-7; TRBD1 might be the D (5 bases). Per the germline V gene, CDR1 is SGHDN and CDR2 is FVKESK. This CDR3 is built from 17 residues. V was pared by 1 base and J by 0 bases, with 16 bases between. CDR3 loop: CASSQVRLRDSSYEQYF. The CDR3 DNA follows: TGTGCCAGCAGCCAAGTGAGGTTGCGCGACAGCTCCTACGAGCAGTACTTC.

This chain links TRBV9 with TRBJ2-2, with 8 bases that match TRBD1. CDR3 length: 17 residues. The germline CDR1 and CDR2 sequences are SGDLS and YYNGEE. Trimming removed 2 bases from V and 2 bases from J; junction bases left unmatched: 8. CDR3 protein: CASSVSRTGINTGELFF. CDR3 DNA sequence: TGTGCCAGCAGCGTCTCCAGGACAGGGATCAACACCGGGGAGCTGTTTTTT.

The gene calls are TRBV18 and TRBJ1-1, with D tentatively TRBD1 (6 bases). Germline CDR1 is KGHSH and CDR2 is LQKENI. This CDR3 comprises 15 residues. V was trimmed by 0 bases and J by 1 base, leaving 9 bases between them. The DNA of the CDR3 is TGTGCCAGCTCACCACCGAGGGGGTGGAACACTGAAGCTTTCTTT. It yields the protein CASSPPRGWNTEAFF.

About this clone itself: In the same sample, other DNA sequences code for this CDR3. The chain couples TRBV3-1 (or the pseudogene TRBV3-2) to TRBJ1-5; D remains unclear. Per germline, CDR1 LGHDT and CDR2 YNNKEL (reference sequence). The CDR3 length is 14 residues. The V end lost 0 bases, the J end lost 4 bases, and 7 bases lay between the germline ends. CDR3: CASSQDDANQPQHF. Here the CDR3 DNA reads TGTGCCAGCAGCCAAGACGATGCGAATCAGCCCCAGCATTTT.

The chain employs TRBV5-1 and TRBJ1-2, with TRBD1 matching 7 bases. The length of the CDR3 is 15 residues. Germline V gives CDR1 SGHRS, CDR2 YFSETQ. The V segment lost 0 bases and the J segment 7 bases; nucleotides outside the gene matches: 9. The CDR3 bases are TGCGCCAGCAGCTTGGTAGGGGGCGTACAGGGTGGCTACACCTTC. Its translation: CASSLVGGVQGGYTF.

This sequence joins TRBV4-2 and TRBJ1-6, with 7 bases aligning to TRBD1. V shed 0 bases and J 6 bases; nucleotides not matched to a gene: 17. The germline V gene encodes CDR1 LGHNA and CDR2 YNFKEQ. CDR3 length: 20 residues. The CDR3 is CASSQDLVGYLWDSNSPLHF. CDR3 nucleotides: TGTGCCAGCAGCCAAGATCTTGTTGGGTACTTGTGGGACAGTAATTCACCCCTCCACTTT.

The chain's CDR3 is CAISEHGQGRSSYEQYF. In DNA, the CDR3 is TGTGCCATCAGTGAACACGGACAGGGGCGGAGCTCCTACGAGCAGTACTTC. This chain uses TRBV10-3 with TRBJ2-7; 9 bases match TRBD1. This CDR3 is built from 17 residues. The germline gives CDR1 ENHRY, CDR2 SYGVKD. The junction had 9 bases not matched to a gene; V was cut back by 3 bases and J by 0 bases.

The chain carries TRBV20-1 and TRBJ2-4; D is undetermined. Germline V lookup: CDR1 DFQATT, CDR2 SNEGSKA (reference sequence). CDR3 length: 14 amino acids. The V and J ends lost 3 bases and 5 bases respectively, with 14 bases between them. CDR3 in amino acids: CSASLSGFQNIQYF. For the CDR3, the DNA is TGCAGTGCTAGTCTTTCCGGGTTTCAAAACATTCAGTACTTC.

The chain couples TRBV6-4 to TRBJ2-6; maybe TRBD2 (6 bases). CDR3 length: 15 amino acids. Germline V gives CDR1 MRHNA, CDR2 SNTAGT. V was shortened by 2 bases and J by 4 bases, with 9 bases between the two germline ends. The CDR3 spells CASSDRGTGANVLTF. The CDR3 DNA follows: TGTGCCAGCAGTGACCGGGGGACCGGGGCCAACGTCCTGACTTTC.

This rearrangement joins TRBV10-3 to TRBJ1-1; 11 nucleotides line up with TRBD1. The ends lost 3 bases at V and 1 base at J; junction bases unmatched: 4. The length of the CDR3 is 16 residues. The germline gives CDR1 ENHRY, CDR2 SYGVKD. This CDR3 reads CAISERDRGKNTEAFF. CDR3 nucleotides: TGTGCCATCAGTGAACGGGACAGGGGGAAGAACACTGAAGCTTTCTTT.

The chain combines TRBV3-1 (or the pseudogene TRBV3-2) with TRBJ2-7, with D possibly being TRBD2 (7 bases). The ends were cut back, 1 base at V and 0 bases at J, with 16 bases in the middle. The CDR3 length is 17 residues. Germline CDR1 and CDR2: LGHDT and YNNKEL (reference sequence). This CDR3 is CASSQVSGGPPSYEQYF. CDR3 DNA sequence: TGTGCCAGCAGCCAAGTTTCCGGGGGGCCACCCTCCTACGAGCAGTACTTC.

This clone appeared a single time. This chain joins TRBV4-1 and TRBJ2-7, with 12 nucleotides matching TRBD2. CDR1 is MGHRA and CDR2 is YSYEKL in the germline V gene. The CDR3 spans 15 residues. The V gene end was trimmed by 4 bases and the J gene end by 5 bases; junction bases not matched to a gene: 6. CDR3 sequence: CASSLIGLAGNEQYF. CDR3 in DNA: TGCGCCAGCAGCCTTATCGGACTAGCGGGAAACGAGCAGTACTTC.

This clone has a single count. The V call is TRBV12-3 or TRBV12-4, the J call TRBJ1-1; 7 nucleotides match TRBD1. V shed 5 bases and J 4 bases; nucleotides not matched to a gene: 4. CDR3 size: 13 residues. CDR3 protein: CASSDQGGTEAFF. The CDR3, as DNA: TGTGCCAGCAGTGATCAGGGGGGCACTGAAGCTTTCTTT.

This clone has only one observation. The rearrangement links TRBV7-2 to TRBJ2-3; D not certain. Per germline, CDR1 SGHTA and CDR2 FQGNSA. The CDR3 runs 13 residues. V lost 4 bases and J 5 bases, leaving 10 bases between the germline ends. The CDR3 reads CASSSGFGDTQYF. DNA for the CDR3: TGTGCCAGCAGCTCCGGGTTTGGAGATACGCAGTATTTT.

The V and J genes are TRBV5-1 and TRBJ2-5; 12 bases are shared with TRBD2. V lost 4 bases, J lost 0 bases, and 4 bases stayed unmatched. Germline V gene sequence: CDR1 SGHRS, CDR2 YFSETQ. The CDR3 extends over 16 amino acids. This chain's CDR3 is CASSGGLAGYQETQYF. The CDR3 DNA reads TGCGCCAGCAGCGGAGGACTAGCGGGGTACCAAGAGACCCAGTACTTC.

This chain links TRBV6-5 with TRBJ2-7, with 10 bases lining up with TRBD2. CDR1 is MNHEY, CDR2 SVGAGI, per germline. V lost 6 bases to trimming and J lost 3 bases; unmatched junction nucleotides: 8. The CDR3 length is 15 residues. The CDR3 protein is CASRKAGGPHYEQYF. The CDR3 nucleotides read TGTGCCAGCAGGAAAGCGGGAGGGCCTCACTACGAGCAGTACTTC.

The chain has TRBV13 and TRBJ2-3; TRBD1 agrees at 8 bases. The germline V gene encodes CDR1 PRHDT and CDR2 FYEKMQ (reference sequence). V lost 3 bases, J lost 1 base, and 6 bases stayed unmatched. CDR3 length: 16 amino acids. CDR3 sequence reads: CASSFFGGQGTDTQYF. The CDR3 nucleotides are TGTGCCAGCAGCTTTTTTGGGGGACAGGGCACAGATACGCAGTATTTT.

This clone was seen a few times. The chain employs TRBV7-9 and TRBJ1-2; 12 bases fit TRBD1. This CDR3 region has 15 residues. The germline gives CDR1 SEHNR, CDR2 FQNEAQ (reference sequence). V lost 2 bases, J lost 6 bases, and 4 bases stayed unmatched. CDR3 sequence reads: CASSLRGQGADGYTF. The CDR3 DNA reads as TGTGCCAGCAGCTTAAGGGGACAGGGGGCGGATGGCTACACCTTC.

The CDR3 sequence: CASRLPGTGTHEQYF. In DNA form, the CDR3 reads TGTGCCAGCAGACTACCTGGGACAGGGACGCACGAGCAGTACTTC. The chain has TRBV11-2 and TRBJ2-7; 9 nucleotides match TRBD1. V lost 6 bases and J lost 5; bases outside the gene matches: 11. The CDR3 totals 15 residues. Germline assignment: CDR1 SGHAT and CDR2 FQNNGV.

The chain has TRBV3-1 (or the pseudogene TRBV3-2) and TRBJ1-2, with a weak D call TRBD1 (5 bases). V was clipped by 1 base and J by 4 bases, with 16 bases between them. CDR3 length: 16 residues. Germline V gives CDR1 LGHDT, CDR2 YNNKEL (reference sequence). The CDR3 DNA reads as TGTGCCAGCAGCCAAGGAGACAGACAGAACTCCTATGGCTACACCTTC. It translates to CASSQGDRQNSYGYTF.

The chain carries TRBV5-6 and TRBJ2-7, with unresolved D. V was pared by 4 bases and J by 5 bases, with 16 bases between. Germline V gives CDR1 SGHDT, CDR2 YYEEEE. The CDR3 is 14 residues long. The CDR3 nucleotides read TGTGCCAGCAGCCCGGCTCTGGGCAACAACGAGCAGTACTTC. Translation: CASSPALGNNEQYF.